The T cell receptor beta chain described here comes from a study of CD8 T cells in Susac syndrome. CDR1 is SGHNT and CDR2 is YYREEE in the germline V gene (reference sequence). Between the trimmed V and J ends, which lost 6 bases and 1 base, there was a span of 9 bases. This CDR3 region has 13 residues. With random hexamers, 0.5 to 1 ug RNA was reverse transcribed. Amplification of TCR beta CDR3 by immunoSEQ multiplex PCR spanned 54 Vbeta and 13 Jbeta. MiXCR, run by TCRdb on the immunoSEQ multiplex PCR reads, gives a single entry per CDR3 protein. The repertoire has a few hundred thousand distinct CDR3 sequences, about 93% of them found once; the top ten carry roughly 0.07%. TCR beta sequences were obtained from blood CD8+ and CD4+ T cells. Purification of the CD8+ and CD4+ T cells relied on negative isolation, and TEMRA cells underwent FACS enrichment.

This rearrangement joins TRBV5-4 to TRBJ2-3; D may be TRBD2 (5 bases). This receptor was identified in a human donor with multiple sclerosis. The sample taken for sequencing was CD4+ T cells from PBMCs. CDR3 bases: TGTGCCAGCAATTGGCGGGGCACAGATACGCAGTATTTT. Amino acids: CASNWRGTDTQYF.